This T cell receptor beta chain was profiled in a study of beta chain features in type 1 diabetes. Study-wide findings and caveats: Shortening of TCRB CDR3s, moderate but significant, appeared in all four CD4+ subsets of Type 1 diabetes patients. PCR could preferentially amplify shorter templates, alike in patients and controls.

The whole isolated RNA underwent reverse transcription, so sequencing captured expressed TCRB transcripts. Sequencing was performed with immunoSEQ multiplex PCR; in TCRdb, only in-frame clones are kept and a portion is missing. The sample lists some 190,000 clones, under 9.5% occurring once. Trimming cost V 7 bases and J 4 bases; bases outside gene matches: 2. CDR3 length equals 13 residues. CDR1 is SGHTA and CDR2 is FQGNSA in the germline V gene. This clone was observed many times. The antigen is not known. This clonotype was obtained from a man in his late teens or twenties with type 1 diabetes. The chain couples TRBV7-2 to TRBJ2-2; 8 positions agree with TRBD1. The material sequenced was central memory CD4+ T cells from blood. CDR3: CASNGQGTGELFF. The CDR3 DNA reads as TGTGCCAGCAACGGACAGGGCACCGGGGAGCTGTTTTTT.